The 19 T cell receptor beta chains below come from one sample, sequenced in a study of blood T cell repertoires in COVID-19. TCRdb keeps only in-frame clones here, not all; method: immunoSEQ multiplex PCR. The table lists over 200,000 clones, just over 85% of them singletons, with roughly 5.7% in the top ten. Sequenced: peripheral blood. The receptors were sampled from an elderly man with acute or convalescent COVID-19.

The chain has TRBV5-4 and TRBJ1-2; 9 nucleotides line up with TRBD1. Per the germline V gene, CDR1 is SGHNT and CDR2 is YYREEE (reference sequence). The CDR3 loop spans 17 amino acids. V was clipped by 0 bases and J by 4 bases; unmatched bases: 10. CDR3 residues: CASSLVGRTGESYGYTF. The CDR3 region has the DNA TGTGCCAGCAGCTTGGTAGGGAGGACAGGGGAGAGCTATGGCTACACCTTC.

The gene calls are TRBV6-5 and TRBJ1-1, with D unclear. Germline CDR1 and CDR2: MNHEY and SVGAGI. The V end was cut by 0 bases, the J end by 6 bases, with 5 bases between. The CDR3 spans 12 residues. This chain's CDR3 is CASSYSGAEAFF. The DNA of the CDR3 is TGTGCCAGCAGTTACTCCGGGGCTGAAGCTTTCTTT.

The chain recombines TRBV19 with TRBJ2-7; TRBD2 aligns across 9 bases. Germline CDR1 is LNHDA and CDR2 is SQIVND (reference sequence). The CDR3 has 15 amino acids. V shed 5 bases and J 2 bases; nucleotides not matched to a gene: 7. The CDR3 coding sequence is TGTGCCAGTAGTTCCAATAGCGGGGGAGCCTACGAGCAGTACTTC. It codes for CASSSNSGGAYEQYF.

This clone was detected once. The CDR3 loop is CATLPAYNSPLHF. In nucleotides, the CDR3 is TGTGCCACCTTACCAGCCTATAATTCACCCCTCCACTTT. The rearrangement links TRBV6-1 to TRBJ1-6, with D unresolved. V was trimmed by 10 bases and J by 2 bases, leaving 9 bases between them. Germline-derived CDR1 and CDR2 are MNHNS and SASEGT. This CDR3 is 13 amino acids long.

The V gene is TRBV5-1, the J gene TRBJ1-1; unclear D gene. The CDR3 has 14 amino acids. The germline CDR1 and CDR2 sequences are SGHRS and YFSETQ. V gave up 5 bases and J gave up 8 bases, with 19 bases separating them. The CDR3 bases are TGCGCCAGCAGGGCCGGGTCCCCTGGCGGGGAAGCTTTCTTT. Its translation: CASRAGSPGGEAFF.

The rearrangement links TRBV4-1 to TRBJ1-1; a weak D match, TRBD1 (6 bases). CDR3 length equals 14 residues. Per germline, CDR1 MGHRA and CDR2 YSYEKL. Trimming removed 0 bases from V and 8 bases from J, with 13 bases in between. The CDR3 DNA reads TGCGCCAGCAGCCAAGAAGTCGCAGGGGAGGAAGCTTTCTTT. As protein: CASSQEVAGEEAFF.

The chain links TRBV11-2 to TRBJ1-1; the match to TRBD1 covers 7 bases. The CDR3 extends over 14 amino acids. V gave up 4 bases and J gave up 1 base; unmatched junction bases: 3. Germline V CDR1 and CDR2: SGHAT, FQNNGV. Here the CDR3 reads CASSWGQRNTEAFF. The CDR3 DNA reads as TGTGCCAGCAGCTGGGGACAGAGGAACACTGAAGCTTTCTTT.

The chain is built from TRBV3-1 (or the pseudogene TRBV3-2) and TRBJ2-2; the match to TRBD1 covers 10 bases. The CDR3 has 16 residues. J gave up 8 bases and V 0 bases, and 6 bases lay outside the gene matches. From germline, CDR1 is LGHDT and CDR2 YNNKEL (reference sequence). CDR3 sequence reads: CASSQDQTGGRGELFF. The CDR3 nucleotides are TGTGCCAGCAGCCAAGACCAGACAGGGGGCAGAGGGGAGCTGTTTTTT.

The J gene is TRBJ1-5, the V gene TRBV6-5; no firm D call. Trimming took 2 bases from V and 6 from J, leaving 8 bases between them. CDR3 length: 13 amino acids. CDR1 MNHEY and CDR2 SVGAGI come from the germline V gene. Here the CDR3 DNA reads TGTGCCAGCAGTTACAAGGGAGGTCAGCCCCAGCATTTT. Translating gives CASSYKGGQPQHF.

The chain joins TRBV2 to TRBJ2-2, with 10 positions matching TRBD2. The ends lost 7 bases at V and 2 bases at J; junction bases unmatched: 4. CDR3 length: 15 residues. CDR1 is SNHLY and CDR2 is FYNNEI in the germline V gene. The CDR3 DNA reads TGTGCCAGCACTCGGACTAGCGGCAACACCGGGGAGCTGTTTTTT. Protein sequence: CASTRTSGNTGELFF.

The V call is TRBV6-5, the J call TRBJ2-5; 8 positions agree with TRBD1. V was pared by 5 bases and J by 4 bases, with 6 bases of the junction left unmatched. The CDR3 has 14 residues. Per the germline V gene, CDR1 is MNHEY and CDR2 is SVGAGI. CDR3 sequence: CASSRGTGRETQYF. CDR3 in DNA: TGTGCCAGCAGTCGCGGGACAGGAAGAGAGACCCAGTACTTC.

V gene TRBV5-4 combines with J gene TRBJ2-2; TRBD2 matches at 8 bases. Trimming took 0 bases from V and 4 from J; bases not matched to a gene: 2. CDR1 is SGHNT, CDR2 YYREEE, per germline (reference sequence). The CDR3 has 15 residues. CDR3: CASSLDGGGTGELFF. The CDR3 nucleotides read TGTGCCAGCAGCTTGGACGGGGGGGGCACCGGGGAGCTGTTTTTT. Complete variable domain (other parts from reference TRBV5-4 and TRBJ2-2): ETGVTQSPTHLIKTRGQQVTLRCSSQSGHNTVSWYQQALGQGPQFIFQYYREEENGRGNFPPRFSGLQFPNYSSELNVNALELDDSALYLCASSLDGGGTGELFFGEGSRLTVL.

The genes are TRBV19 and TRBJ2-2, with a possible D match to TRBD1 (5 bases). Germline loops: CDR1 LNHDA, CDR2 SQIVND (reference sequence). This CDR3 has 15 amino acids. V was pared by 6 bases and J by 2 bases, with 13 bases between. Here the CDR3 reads CASRPGFANTGELFF. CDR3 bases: TGTGCCAGTAGACCAGGGTTTGCAAACACCGGGGAGCTGTTTTTT.

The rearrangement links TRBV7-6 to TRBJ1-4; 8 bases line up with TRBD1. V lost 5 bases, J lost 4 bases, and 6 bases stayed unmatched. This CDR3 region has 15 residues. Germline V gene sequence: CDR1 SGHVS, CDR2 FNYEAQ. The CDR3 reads CASSQAGGVNEKLFF. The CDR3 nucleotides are TGTGCCAGCAGCCAAGCAGGGGGCGTTAATGAAAAACTGTTTTTT.

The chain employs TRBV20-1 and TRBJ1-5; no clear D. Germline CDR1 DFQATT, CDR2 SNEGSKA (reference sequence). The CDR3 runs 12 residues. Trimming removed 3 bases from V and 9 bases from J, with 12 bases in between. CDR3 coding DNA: TGCAGTGCTAGTGGACGCGGTCGGCCCCAGCATTTT. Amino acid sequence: CSASGRGRPQHF.

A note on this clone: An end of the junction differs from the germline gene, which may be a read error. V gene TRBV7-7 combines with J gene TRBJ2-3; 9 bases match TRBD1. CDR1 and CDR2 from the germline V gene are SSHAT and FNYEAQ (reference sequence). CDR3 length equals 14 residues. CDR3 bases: TGTGCTAGCAGCTGGGGGACAGGGCCAGATACGCAGTATTTT. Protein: CASSWGTGPDTQYF. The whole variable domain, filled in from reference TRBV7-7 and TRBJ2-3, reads GAGVSQSPRYKVTKRGQDVTLRCDPISSHATLYWYQQALGQGPEFLTYFNYEAQPDKSGLPSDRFSAERPEGSISTLTIQRTEQRDSAMYRCASSWGTGPDTQYFGPGTRLTVL.

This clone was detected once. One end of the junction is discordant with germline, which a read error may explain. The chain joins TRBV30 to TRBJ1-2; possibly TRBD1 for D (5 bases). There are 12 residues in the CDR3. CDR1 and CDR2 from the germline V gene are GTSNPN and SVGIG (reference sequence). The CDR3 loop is CAWSAGQGLSKF. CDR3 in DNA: TGTGCCTGGAGTGCTGGCCAGGGCCTGTCCAAATTC.

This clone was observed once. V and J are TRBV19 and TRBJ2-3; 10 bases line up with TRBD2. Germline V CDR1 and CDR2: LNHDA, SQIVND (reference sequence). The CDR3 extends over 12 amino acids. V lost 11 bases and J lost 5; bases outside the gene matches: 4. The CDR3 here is CAASGSGDTQYF. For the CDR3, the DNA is TGTGCCGCTAGCGGGAGTGGAGATACGCAGTATTTT.

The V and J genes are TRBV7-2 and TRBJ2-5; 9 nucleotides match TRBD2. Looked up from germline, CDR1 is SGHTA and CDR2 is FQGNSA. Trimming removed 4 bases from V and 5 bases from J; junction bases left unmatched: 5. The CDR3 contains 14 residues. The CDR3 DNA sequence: TGTGCCAGCAGCTATAGCGGGAGCGGGGAGACCCAGTACTTC. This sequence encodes CASSYSGSGETQYF.